The TCR beta chain under discussion was sequenced for a study of shared clonotypes between healthy human individuals (dated by TCRdb to about 2020). In the study overall: Three men and two women, aged 18 to 49 years, made up the cohort. Per donor, three plates each were used for CD4 naive and CD4 memory, two for CD8 naive, and one for CD8 memory. The study deeply sequenced blood TCR repertoires of about five healthy adults to estimate repertoire size and the extent of clonotype sharing between individuals. Different laboratories and diverse techniques were used to prepare libraries and sequence TCR repertoires, to increase sequencing depth and limit assay-specific biases. Leukapheresis yielded between about 0.85 and 9 billion PBMCs per donor.

Using the deep immunoSEQ assay, TCR CDR3 regions were amplified from genomic DNA by multiplex PCR. Extracted genomic DNA from each cell subset was spread evenly across all wells of several immunoSEQ 96-well plates, with each plate serving as a replicate. For sorted subsets, each replicate PCR was loaded with roughly 190 ng genomic DNA, equivalent to 30,000 to 35,000 T cell genomes. Purified libraries were measured with a Qubit 3.0 fluorometer, size-checked on a Bioanalyzer 2100, and measured again with the KAPA Library Quantification kit. Every immunoSEQ 96-well plate was sequenced on a dedicated single-read 150-cycle Illumina NextSeq 550 flow cell. The authors' analysis ran thus. Because the immunoSEQ output included only junctional sequences and no quality scores, the filtering could not be the same as the filtering used for full-length reads. To assign V/J genes and CDR3, sequences were annotated using PyIR, a Python wrapper for IgBLAST v1.9, with IMGT germline references. Any read was removed if the V/J assignment was weak (E-value above 1e-6), the CDR3 was missing, or the read contained stop codons, out-of-frame junctions, or ambiguous translated residues. A V3J clonotype was defined by an identical inferred V gene, J gene, and CDR3 amino acid sequence. Percentage overlap between repertoires was calculated by dividing the number of shared unique clonotypes by the size of the smaller repertoire. RTK rarefaction, the Chao1 estimator, and Recon v2.1 estimates of unobserved clonotypes were used to assess repertoire richness. Generation probabilities for all TCRbeta clonotypes obtained by the gDNA method from a handful of donors were computed using OLGA. TCRdb obtained this table from immuneACCESS and retained in-frame rearrangements with V and J assigned. These tables miss some clones; where compared with another copy, unresolved V genes account for less than half of the shortfall, and the remainder is unexplained. Clonal size and the V and J genes are those of that table, whereas D and trimming came from the DNA. The sample contains about 2 million clones, just under 95% of them found a single time. Jointly, the top ten make up more than 0.95% of the sample.

Note on this clone: There is no known antigen for this receptor. No base-level quality is on record; no much larger clone is a single base apart.

CD8 naive samples were CD45RO-negative cells positively selected for CCR7, giving a CD45RA+CCR7+ population that excluded TemRA cells. Donors were healthy HIV-negative adults with no recently reported acute infections or vaccinations. Every donor was a Caucasian adult living in Nashville, Tennessee, USA. Blood was collected by leukapheresis, and PBMCs were isolated by Ficoll-Histopaque density gradient centrifugation and then cryopreserved in liquid nitrogen vapor phase. Purity and quantity of every magnetically sorted T cell population were checked by analytical flow cytometry. Genomic DNA was isolated from each sorted fraction and quantified by UV absorbance on a Nanodrop 2000c. The CDR3 runs 14 residues from the cysteine to the phenylalanine. The only DNA kept is the CDR3, 42 bases in frame from the first base. CDR1 is given as MNHEY and CDR2 as SVGAGI, both from the germline V gene. V lost 6 bases and J lost 5 bases; the stretch between them is 16 bases long.

Findings and caveats that apply to the study as a whole: Sampling was restricted to blood, and TCR repertoires in tissues likely differ from the TCR repertoires found in blood. Because the study included only a small number of donors, the genetic and exposure-history diversity represented was limited. Pairwise subsampling led to the expectation that sequencing depth would affect the degree of clonotype sharing among donors. Clonotypes shared by all four sorted-subset donors showed higher generation probabilities than non-shared clonotypes. Larger estimated clonotype richness was generally found for naive subsets than for memory subsets. Even with the large sequencing depth, rarefaction of the sorted-subset datasets indicated that sequencing was incomplete. Across a few donors, roughly 5% of naive CD4, approximately 3.5% of naive CD8, approximately 2.5% of memory CD4, and approximately 0.42% of memory CD8 clonotypes were shared.

The origin of this receptor is a man between 18 and 35 years old in good health. The sequencing sample was made of naive CD8+ T cells sorted from blood. Sample cell subset or site, as interpreted from the label and publication: CD45RA+CCR7+. The sequence is built from TRBV6-5 and TRBJ1-1; perhaps TRBD1 is the D gene, with 6 bases matching. The CDR3 in this case is CASSPQGWFTEAFF. The DNA sequence follows: TGTGCCAGCAGCCCCCAGGGGTGGTTTACTGAAGCTTTCTTT.